These 29 T cell receptor beta chains originate from one sample sequenced in a study of CD8+ T cells in alopecia areata. After isolation, RNA underwent reverse transcription to generate cDNA as the sequencing template. Clones were read by immunoSEQ multiplex PCR, and TCRdb kept only the in-frame ones, dropping some. The sample includes over 100,000 clones, approximately 49% seen only once; the top ten take around 20%. Here the sequenced sample was CD8+ T cells sorted from blood, taken at week 0. Every receptor here comes from a human donor with alopecia areata.

In DNA, the CDR3 is TGTGCCAGCAGCTTTGGGATACTAGGGACTGAAGCTTTCTTT. This encodes CASSFGILGTEAFF. This chain links TRBV7-8 with TRBJ1-1; D not certain. Germline assignment: CDR1 SGHVS and CDR2 FQNEAQ. CDR3 length equals 14 residues. Trimming cost V 3 bases and J 5 bases, with 13 bases left between them.

The CDR3, as DNA: TGTGCCAGCACCTCGGGTAATGAGCAGTTCTTC. It encodes CASTSGNEQFF. The J gene is TRBJ2-1, the V gene TRBV25-1; D is unclear. Trimming pared 7 bases from V and 7 bases from J, leaving 8 bases between. The CDR3 is 11 amino acids. The germline gives CDR1 MGHDK, CDR2 SYGVNS.

Of note for this clone: Other DNA sequences in this sample translate to the same CDR3. The chain carries TRBV30 and TRBJ1-2; D remains ambiguous. Germline V gives CDR1 GTSNPN, CDR2 SVGIG (reference sequence). Trimming left V 0 bases short and J 6 bases short, with 8 bases between. CDR3 length: 12 amino acids. This CDR3 reads CAWSVLGDGYTF. The CDR3 DNA follows: TGTGCCTGGAGTGTACTCGGGGATGGCTACACCTTC. The entire variable domain, with the rest obtained from reference TRBV30 and TRBJ1-2, is as follows: SQTIHQWPATLVQPVGSPLSLECTVEGTSNPNLYWYRQAAGRGLQLLFYSVGIGQISSEVPQNLSASRPQDRQFILSSKKLLLSDSGFYLCAWSVLGDGYTFGSGTRLTVV.

The V and J genes are TRBV10-3 and TRBJ2-3, with 13 bases that match TRBD2. Germline V gives CDR1 ENHRY, CDR2 SYGVKD. The CDR3 is made up of 18 amino acids. The V segment lost 6 bases and the J segment 0 bases; nucleotides outside the gene matches: 9. CDR3: CAIRGTSGEPTSTDTQYF. CDR3 nucleotide sequence: TGTGCCATCAGGGGGACTAGCGGGGAGCCTACTAGCACAGATACGCAGTATTTT.

The genes are TRBV9 and TRBJ2-7, with D hard to call. V was cut by 0 bases and J by 0 bases, with 7 bases left in between. CDR1 and CDR2 (germline): SGDLS, YYNGEE. The CDR3 is 14 residues long. The DNA for the CDR3 is TGTGCCAGCAGCGTAGAGAGCCCCTCCTACGAGCAGTACTTC. This gives the protein CASSVESPSYEQYF. Based on the CDR3 plus reference TRBV9 and TRBJ2-7, the full variable domain is DSGVTQTPKHLITATGQRVTLRCSPRSGDLSVYWYQQSLDQGLQFLIQYYNGEERAKGNILERFSAQQFPDLHSELNLSSLELGDSALYFCASSVESPSYEQYFGPGTRLTVT.

This chain uses TRBV6-6 with TRBJ1-5; perhaps TRBD1 as D (5 bases). Trimming cost V 4 bases and J 6 bases, with 16 bases left between them. Germline assignment: CDR1 MNHNY and CDR2 SVGAGI (reference sequence). The CDR3 sequence is 15 residues long. The CDR3 bases are TGTGCCAGCAGTTCCCGCGAGGGGCTGGTTCAGCCCCAGCATTTT. Protein sequence: CASSSREGLVQPQHF.

This chain joins TRBV6-5 and TRBJ2-7; TRBD1 matches at 7 bases. CDR3 length equals 14 residues. Germline V gene lookup returns CDR1 MNHEY and CDR2 SVGAGI. The junction had 7 bases not matched to a gene; V was cut back by 5 bases and J by 3 bases. CDR3 sequence reads: CASSGRGQNYEQYF. The CDR3, as DNA: TGTGCCAGCAGTGGCAGGGGACAGAACTACGAGCAGTACTTC.

The chain employs TRBV10-3 and TRBJ1-5; D is possibly TRBD1 (5 bases). The ends were cut back, 5 bases at V and 0 bases at J, with 8 bases in the middle. This CDR3 contains 14 residues. Germline CDR1 is ENHRY and CDR2 is SYGVKD. CDR3 DNA: TGTGCCATCAGTAAGACAGATAGCAATCAGCCCCAGCATTTT. Its protein product is CAISKTDSNQPQHF.

The chain recombines TRBV19 with TRBJ1-1; D possibly corresponds to TRBD1 (5 bases). Germline assignment: CDR1 LNHDA and CDR2 SQIVND (reference sequence). The CDR3 contains 16 residues. The germline V and J ends were trimmed by 0 bases and 0 bases, with 11 bases remaining between them. CDR3 loop: CASSIDRKGLNTEAFF. DNA of the CDR3: TGTGCCAGTAGTATAGATCGAAAGGGGCTGAACACTGAAGCTTTCTTT.

This clone was seen a handful of times. V is TRBV14 and J is TRBJ2-5, with a weak D call TRBD2 (5 bases). Germline V gene data show CDR1 as SGHDN and CDR2 as FVKESK. Trimming took off 0 bases at V and 5 bases at J, with 7 bases between the two ends. The CDR3 has 13 amino acids. The DNA for the CDR3 is TGTGCCAGCAGCCAAGATTGGGAGGAGACCCAGTACTTC. Encoded protein: CASSQDWEETQYF.

V is TRBV18 and J is TRBJ1-1; D gene ambiguous. Germline CDR1 is KGHSH and CDR2 is LQKENI. V lost 4 bases, J lost 0 bases, and 12 bases lay in between. This CDR3 contains 15 residues. The DNA of the CDR3 is TGTGCCAGCTCACTGTCCCCCCCGATGAACACTGAAGCTTTCTTT. This gives the protein CASSLSPPMNTEAFF.

The CDR3 spells CASSHRDRVDEQFF. In nucleotides, the CDR3 is TGCGCCAGCAGCCACCGGGACAGGGTGGATGAGCAGTTCTTC. The V call is TRBV4-1, the J call TRBJ2-1, with TRBD1 matching over 9 bases. The CDR3 has 14 amino acids. The J segment lost 8 bases and the V segment lost 3 bases, leaving 5 bases of the junction unmatched. Germline CDR1 and CDR2: MGHRA and YSYEKL.

This rearrangement joins TRBV9 to TRBJ2-7; D tentatively reads TRBD1 or TRBD2 (5 bases each). V lost 6 bases and J 2 bases, leaving 15 bases between the germline ends. CDR3 length: 14 residues. Germline V gene lookup returns CDR1 SGDLS and CDR2 YYNGEE. The DNA for the CDR3 is TGTGCCAGCAATCGAGGGGACGTAGCCTACGAGCAGTACTTC. It yields the protein CASNRGDVAYEQYF. Looking up the rest from reference TRBV9 and TRBJ2-7 gives the full variable domain: DSGVTQTPKHLITATGQRVTLRCSPRSGDLSVYWYQQSLDQGLQFLIQYYNGEERAKGNILERFSAQQFPDLHSELNLSSLELGDSALYFCASNRGDVAYEQYFGPGTRLTVT.

J is TRBJ2-4 and V is TRBV29-1; D may be TRBD1 or TRBD2 (6 bases each). The germline CDR1 and CDR2 sequences are SQVTM and ANQGSEA. The CDR3 consists of 12 residues. V lost 6 bases and J 9 bases, leaving 15 bases between the germline ends. The CDR3 spells CSVAGEEGIQYF. DNA of the CDR3: TGCAGCGTAGCAGGGGAGGAAGGCATTCAGTACTTC.

The rearrangement links TRBV5-4 to TRBJ2-5; no definite D call. Germline V gives CDR1 SGHNT, CDR2 YYREEE (reference sequence). The germline V and J ends were trimmed by 3 bases and 3 bases, with 9 bases remaining between them. The CDR3 is 13 amino acids. CDR3 DNA: TGTGCCAGCAGCTGGTGGTCGGAAGAGACCCAGTACTTC. It specifies CASSWWSEETQYF. The full variable domain, with the rest looked up from reference TRBV5-4 and TRBJ2-5, is ETGVTQSPTHLIKTRGQQVTLRCSSQSGHNTVSWYQQALGQGPQFIFQYYREEENGRGNFPPRFSGLQFPNYSSELNVNALELDDSALYLCASSWWSEETQYFGPGTRLLVL.

This sequence joins TRBV6-5 and TRBJ2-5; no reliable D call. The V gene lost 0 bases and the J gene lost 5 bases, with 16 bases spanning the gap. CDR1 and CDR2 from the germline V gene are MNHEY and SVGAGI. The CDR3 runs to 16 residues. CDR3 amino acids: CASSYSYEMTWETQYF. CDR3 DNA: TGTGCCAGCAGTTACTCGTACGAGATGACGTGGGAGACCCAGTACTTC.

The chain employs TRBV27 and TRBJ1-5; D is perhaps TRBD1 (5 bases). The V and J ends lost 5 bases and 3 bases respectively, with 20 bases between them. This CDR3 has 17 amino acids. The germline V gene encodes CDR1 MNHEY and CDR2 SMNVEV (reference sequence). CDR3: CASSPYNRLENNQPQHF. The DNA for the CDR3 is TGTGCCAGCAGTCCCTACAACAGGTTGGAGAACAATCAGCCCCAGCATTTT.

The chain carries TRBV30 and TRBJ1-2; a possible D gene is TRBD1 (6 bases). V was shortened by 0 bases and J by 3 bases, with 14 bases between the two germline ends. Germline V gives CDR1 GTSNPN, CDR2 SVGIG (reference sequence). The CDR3 consists of 15 residues. CDR3 protein: CAWSVTEAGDYGYTF. In DNA, the CDR3 is TGTGCCTGGAGTGTTACAGAGGCAGGGGACTATGGCTACACCTTC.

The CDR3 is CASSATSEQYF. CDR3 sequence (DNA): TGTGCCAGCAGCGCCACCAGCGAGCAGTACTTC. V usage is TRBV7-9 and J usage is TRBJ2-7; the D is unclear. V lost 5 bases, J lost 6 bases, and 8 bases lay in between. The CDR3 runs to 11 residues. Germline V gene data show CDR1 as SEHNR and CDR2 as FQNEAQ (reference sequence).

CDR3 nucleotide sequence: TGTGCCAGCAGCCCGGCGGGGACAGGGGTTCTCACCCTCCACTTT. Amino acids: CASSPAGTGVLTLHF. The V and J genes are TRBV13 and TRBJ1-6; 10 nucleotides agree with TRBD1. The CDR3 spans 15 residues. Germline loops: CDR1 PRHDT, CDR2 FYEKMQ (reference sequence). V was clipped by 5 bases and J by 14 bases; unmatched bases: 12.

The V and J genes are TRBV4-3 and TRBJ2-3; 7 positions match TRBD2. Germline V gives CDR1 LGHNA, CDR2 YSLEER. The CDR3 has 18 amino acids. With 3 bases clipped from V and 0 bases from J, the junction kept 12 bases outside the gene matches. The CDR3 region is CASSQRGSGEWSTDTQYF. The CDR3 DNA is TGCGCCAGCAGCCAGAGGGGCAGCGGGGAATGGAGCACAGATACGCAGTATTTT.

This clone was counted only a few times. The rearrangement links TRBV29-1 to TRBJ2-6; D unclear. CDR1 and CDR2 from the germline V gene are SQVTM and ANQGSEA. The CDR3 has 15 amino acids. V lost 2 bases, J lost 2 bases, and 10 bases lay in between. The CDR3 region has the DNA TGCAGCGTTGAAAGGGTGGAGACTGGGGCCAACGTCCTGACTTTC. This sequence encodes CSVERVETGANVLTF.

The rearrangement joins TRBV4-1 to TRBJ1-2; the D is unclear. The length of the CDR3 is 15 residues. Germline V gene lookup returns CDR1 MGHRA and CDR2 YSYEKL. V was clipped by 4 bases and J by 4 bases, with 16 bases between them. The CDR3 DNA sequence: TGCGCCAGCAGCCCCTGGGTCGAACAGATCTATGGCTACACCTTC. Its protein product is CASSPWVEQIYGYTF.

The sample holds a few counts of this clone. The rearrangement joins TRBV10-3 to TRBJ2-1; either TRBD1 or TRBD2 may supply D (5 bases each). Germline values: CDR1 ENHRY, CDR2 SYGVKD. The CDR3 length is 14 residues. Between the trimmed V and J ends, which lost 10 bases and 4 bases, there was a span of 17 bases. This chain's CDR3 is CATYSGTVYNEQFF. The CDR3 nucleotides read TGTGCCACGTACTCCGGGACCGTTTACAATGAGCAGTTCTTC.

This clone occurred once. This chain joins TRBV7-9 and TRBJ2-7; 9 bases match TRBD2. The CDR3 consists of 13 residues. Germline CDR1 is SEHNR and CDR2 is FQNEAQ (reference sequence). The ends lost 9 bases at V and 5 bases at J; junction bases unmatched: 8. The CDR3 DNA reads TGTGCCAGTGCGGGGGGGCGCGCCCACGAGCAGTACTTC. Amino acid sequence: CASAGGRAHEQYF.

As to this clone: Other DNA sequences from this sample encode an identical CDR3 as well. The chain carries TRBV5-6 and TRBJ2-7, with a tentative D call TRBD2 (5 bases). V shed 0 bases and J shed 4 bases, with 5 bases lying between them. The germline V gene encodes CDR1 SGHDT and CDR2 YYEEEE. This CDR3 has 12 residues. In DNA form, the CDR3 reads TGTGCCAGCAGCTTGGGAGGGTACGAGCAGTACTTC. Protein sequence: CASSLGGYEQYF. The whole variable domain, remainder taken from reference TRBV5-6 and TRBJ2-7, is DAGVTQSPTHLIKTRGQQVTLRCSPKSGHDTVSWYQQALGQGPQFIFQYYEEEERQRGNFPDRFSGHQFPNYSSELNVNALLLGDSALYLCASSLGGYEQYFGPGTRLTVT.

V usage is TRBV13 and J usage is TRBJ2-2; D is ambiguous. CDR1 and CDR2 (germline): PRHDT, FYEKMQ (reference sequence). This CDR3 region has 12 residues. With 7 bases removed from V and 6 bases from J, the gap between germline ends came to 9 bases. CDR3 amino acids: CASTGFSGELFF. The CDR3 coding sequence is TGTGCCAGCACGGGTTTTTCCGGGGAGCTGTTTTTT.

This chain links TRBV29-1 with TRBJ2-5, with 7 nucleotides matching TRBD1. The CDR3 has 14 amino acids. Per germline, CDR1 SQVTM and CDR2 ANQGSEA. V was clipped by 3 bases and J by 0 bases; unmatched bases: 4. The CDR3 DNA is TGCAGCGTTGAGGGACAGAAGTACCAAGAGACCCAGTACTTC. Translation gives CSVEGQKYQETQYF.

In its sample, this clone was seen once. The chain links TRBV25-1 to TRBJ2-7; D call uncertain. The V end lost 4 bases, the J end lost 3 bases, and 10 bases lay between the germline ends. The CDR3 has 13 amino acids. In germline, CDR1 is MGHDK, CDR2 SYGVNS. Here the CDR3 reads CASSALGYYEQYF. In DNA form, the CDR3 reads TGTGCCAGCAGTGCCTTGGGATACTACGAGCAGTACTTC.